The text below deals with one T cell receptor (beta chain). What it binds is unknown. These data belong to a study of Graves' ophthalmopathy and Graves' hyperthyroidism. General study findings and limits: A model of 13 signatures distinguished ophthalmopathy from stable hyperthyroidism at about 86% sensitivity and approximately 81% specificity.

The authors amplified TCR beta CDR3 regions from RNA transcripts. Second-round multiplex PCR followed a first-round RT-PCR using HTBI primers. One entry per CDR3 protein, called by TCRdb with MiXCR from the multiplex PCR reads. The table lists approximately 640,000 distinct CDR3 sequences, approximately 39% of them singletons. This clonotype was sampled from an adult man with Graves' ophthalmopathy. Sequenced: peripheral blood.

The CDR3 loop reads CSSHPGASDQETQYF. In nucleotides, the CDR3 is TGCAGCAGCCACCCGGGCGCGTCAGACCAAGAGACCCAGTACTTC. The chain links TRBV29-1 to TRBJ2-5; D call uncertain. The CDR3 is 15 amino acids. CDR1 and CDR2 (germline): SQVTM, ANQGSEA. The V end was cut by 8 bases, the J end by 0 bases, with 19 bases between.